The 30 T cell receptor beta chains reported below all come from one sample, sequenced in a study of shared clonotypes between healthy human individuals (dated by TCRdb to the early 2020s). Library generation was performed with the immunoSEQ multiplex PCR assay. Held by TCRdb, this immuneACCESS table contains in-frame sequences only and omits some clones. Under half of the omission traces to an unresolved V gene where checked; the cause of the rest is unknown. The sample data list approximately 2,300,000 clones, and 85% to 95% of these were observed just once. 0.37% of the sample belongs to the ten largest clones. The specimen sequenced was naive CD4+ T cells from PBMCs. The sample's cell subset or site label, decoded: CD45RA+ positively selected. These receptors were obtained from a man younger than 35 in good health. Some clones in this sample may be carry-over from other donors' samples.

The gene calls are TRBV19 and TRBJ1-5; D is undetermined. Looked up from germline, CDR1 is LNHDA and CDR2 is SQIVND (reference sequence). Trimming pared 3 bases from V and 2 bases from J, leaving 14 bases between. The CDR3 contains 16 residues. CDR3 in amino acids: CASSIGGPLGNQPQHF. CDR3 DNA sequence: TGTGCCAGTAGTATCGGAGGACCTCTTGGCAATCAGCCCCAGCATTTT.

As regards this clone: At one of its ends the junction is not consistent with the germline gene, which may arise from a read error. The rearrangement joins TRBV28 to TRBJ2-3, with TRBD1 matching over 12 bases. Per germline, CDR1 MDHEN and CDR2 SYDVKM. CDR3 length equals 17 residues. The chain's CDR3 is CASSASTGTGGTDTQYF. The CDR3 nucleotides are TGTGCCAGCAGTGCATCGACCGGGACAGGGGGCACCGATACGCAGTATTTT. The variable domain in full, completed from reference TRBV28 and TRBJ2-3, reads DVKVTQSSRYLVKRTGEKVFLECVQDMDHENMFWYRQDPGLGLRLIYFSYDVKMKEKGDIPEGYSVSREKKERFSLILESASTNQTSMYLCASSASTGTGGTDTQYFGPGTRLTVL.

This clone was recorded only once. This sequence joins TRBV19 and TRBJ2-7, with 8 positions matching TRBD2. Losses at the gene ends were 4 bases for V and 2 bases for J; bases not matched to a gene: 4. Germline lookup yields CDR1 LNHDA and CDR2 SQIVND (reference sequence). This CDR3 has 14 residues. This CDR3 is CASSKLAATYEQYF. In DNA form, the CDR3 reads TGTGCCAGTAGTAAACTAGCGGCGACCTACGAGCAGTACTTC.

This clone was counted once. This sequence joins TRBV7-3 and TRBJ2-3, with 13 nucleotides matching TRBD2. V shed 4 bases, J shed 6 bases, and the junction held 4 bases outside the gene matches. Germline assignment: CDR1 SGHTA and CDR2 FQGTGA. The CDR3 is made up of 15 amino acids. The CDR3 DNA reads as TGTGCCAGCAGCTCCCGGACTAGCGGGAGCGATACGCAGTATTTT. It specifies CASSSRTSGSDTQYF.

This clone was recorded a few times. CDR3 in amino acids: CASSRGGQGSYTF. The CDR3, as DNA: TGTGCCAGCAGCCGCGGGGGACAGGGGAGCTACACCTTC. The rearrangement uses TRBV6-1 and TRBJ1-2; 10 bases agree with TRBD1. The CDR3 runs 13 residues. Germline V gene lookup returns CDR1 MNHNS and CDR2 SASEGT. J lost 9 bases, V lost 6 bases, and 7 bases had no gene match.

DNA for the CDR3: TGTGCCAGCAGTCCCCTGGGGGTTGGCTCCTACAATGAGCAGTTCTTC. Amino acids: CASSPLGVGSYNEQFF. The J gene is TRBJ2-1, the V gene TRBV27; D might be TRBD1 or TRBD2, each matching 5 bases. The CDR3 totals 16 residues. Trimming pared 5 bases from V and 0 bases from J, leaving 14 bases between. CDR1 and CDR2 (germline): MNHEY, SMNVEV (reference sequence).

The V gene is TRBV6-1, the J gene TRBJ2-7; 8 positions agree with TRBD2. V lost 4 bases, J lost 4 bases, and 18 bases stayed unmatched. The CDR3 has 18 residues. Germline lookup yields CDR1 MNHNS and CDR2 SASEGT. The CDR3 is CASSAVSGSSSRGYEQYF. The CDR3, as DNA: TGTGCCAGCAGTGCGGTCAGCGGGAGTAGCTCTCGGGGGTACGAGCAGTACTTC.

The rearrangement joins TRBV4-3 to TRBJ2-7; no reliable D call. The CDR3 sequence is 13 residues long. Germline V lookup: CDR1 LGHNA, CDR2 YSLEER. V was clipped by 0 bases and J by 8 bases, with 11 bases between them. In DNA, the CDR3 is TGCGCCAGCAGCCAAGATCAGTCGGGCAAGCAGTACTTC. This translates into CASSQDQSGKQYF.

The V gene is TRBV7-3, the J gene TRBJ2-1; the match to TRBD2 covers 9 bases. There are 20 residues in the CDR3. Looked up from germline, CDR1 is SGHTA and CDR2 is FQGTGA. V lost 1 base to trimming and J lost 3 bases; unmatched junction nucleotides: 16. The CDR3 here is CASSLKPLGLAGALYNEQFF. CDR3 in DNA: TGTGCCAGCAGCTTAAAGCCCTTGGGTTTAGCGGGAGCCCTCTACAATGAGCAGTTCTTC.

The chain is built from TRBV6-5 and TRBJ1-1; 10 bases are a match to TRBD1. Germline V CDR1 and CDR2: MNHEY, SVGAGI. The CDR3 is 15 amino acids. V lost 4 bases and J lost 3; bases outside the gene matches: 5. CDR3 in DNA: TGTGCCAGCAGTTCCCTCGGACAGGGGGACACTGAAGCTTTCTTT. Encoded protein: CASSSLGQGDTEAFF.

The rearrangement joins TRBV5-1 to TRBJ2-7; no definite D call. V lost 7 bases to trimming and J lost 4 bases, with 12 bases between them. This CDR3 comprises 12 residues. Germline loops: CDR1 SGHRS, CDR2 YFSETQ. CDR3 in DNA: TGCGCCAGCGGAGCCTCGTTTTACGAGCAGTACTTC. Translated: CASGASFYEQYF.

The chain uses TRBV5-1 and TRBJ2-7; 9 bases line up with TRBD2. The junction had 6 bases not matched to a gene; V was cut back by 0 bases and J by 5 bases. The CDR3 runs to 15 residues. The V gene's germline CDR1 is SGHRS and CDR2 YFSETQ. The CDR3 spells CASSLEGSGSDEQYF. CDR3 DNA: TGCGCCAGCAGCTTGGAGGGTAGCGGGAGTGACGAGCAGTACTTC.

The CDR3 protein is CATSSRGRGGYTF. CDR3 coding DNA: TGTGCCACCAGCAGCAGGGGGCGCGGGGGCTACACCTTC. This chain connects TRBV15 to TRBJ1-2; 8 bases fit TRBD1. V trimming: 3 bases; J trimming: 8 bases; junction bases outside the gene matches: 5. The CDR3 covers 13 residues. Germline V gene lookup returns CDR1 LNHNV and CDR2 YYDKDF (reference sequence).

The gene calls are TRBV9 and TRBJ2-5; 9 bases match TRBD2. The junction had 9 bases not matched to a gene; V was cut back by 2 bases and J by 4 bases. Germline V gene lookup returns CDR1 SGDLS and CDR2 YYNGEE. The CDR3 has 16 residues. The CDR3 DNA sequence: TGTGCCAGCAGCGTGATGGGCGGGAGGGCCCCAGAGACCCAGTACTTC. Protein: CASSVMGGRAPETQYF. Using reference TRBV9 and TRBJ2-5 for the parts outside the CDR3, the full variable domain is DSGVTQTPKHLITATGQRVTLRCSPRSGDLSVYWYQQSLDQGLQFLIQYYNGEERAKGNILERFSAQQFPDLHSELNLSSLELGDSALYFCASSVMGGRAPETQYFGPGTRLLVL.

On this clone itself: Other DNA sequences from this sample encode an identical CDR3 as well. This rearrangement joins TRBV18 to TRBJ2-5; 7 bases match TRBD2. CDR3 length: 13 residues. The germline V gene encodes CDR1 KGHSH and CDR2 LQKENI. The J segment lost 4 bases and the V segment lost 2 bases, leaving 1 base of the junction unmatched. Here the CDR3 reads CASSPVAGETQYF. CDR3 coding DNA: TGTGCCAGCTCACCAGTAGCGGGAGAGACCCAGTACTTC.

The V and J genes are TRBV20-1 and TRBJ1-2, with D possibly being TRBD1 (6 bases). V lost 4 bases to trimming and J lost 3 bases, with 6 bases between them. There are 11 residues in the CDR3. Germline lookup yields CDR1 DFQATT and CDR2 SNEGSKA (reference sequence). CDR3 loop: CSANRDYGYTF. CDR3 sequence (DNA): TGCAGTGCTAACAGGGACTATGGCTACACCTTC.

The V call is TRBV9, the J call TRBJ2-3; TRBD1 matches at 10 bases. Trimming removed 3 bases from V and 10 bases from J; junction bases left unmatched: 11. Germline assignment: CDR1 SGDLS and CDR2 YYNGEE. This CDR3 region has 15 residues. CDR3 bases: TGTGCCAGCAGCGCGTTAGAGGGGACAGGGGAGGCGCAGTATTTT. Amino acids: CASSALEGTGEAQYF.

The rearrangement joins TRBV6-1 to TRBJ1-2; D unclear. The CDR3 is made up of 14 amino acids. The germline V gene encodes CDR1 MNHNS and CDR2 SASEGT. The V and J ends lost 6 bases and 0 bases respectively, with 11 bases between them. CDR3 loop: CASSWSRPNYGYTF. The CDR3 DNA reads as TGTGCCAGCAGCTGGTCGCGGCCTAACTATGGCTACACCTTC.

A single count supports this clone. This chain connects TRBV9 to TRBJ1-3, with no clear D. V lost 0 bases to trimming and J lost 0 bases, with 10 bases between them. The CDR3 runs to 16 residues. CDR1 is SGDLS, CDR2 YYNGEE, per germline. CDR3 DNA: TGTGCCAGCAGCGTAGAAGCCTCGAGCTCTGGAAACACCATATATTTT. It codes for CASSVEASSSGNTIYF.

The V call is TRBV19, the J call TRBJ2-5; tentatively, D is TRBD1 (6 bases). V lost 7 bases to trimming and J lost 5 bases, with 20 bases between them. Germline CDR1 is LNHDA and CDR2 is SQIVND (reference sequence). This CDR3 has 15 residues. CDR3 sequence reads: CASIGRTARKETQYF. The CDR3 DNA follows: TGTGCCAGTATAGGCCGGACAGCAAGGAAGGAGACCCAGTACTTC.

The chain is built from TRBV19 and TRBJ2-7, with 8 bases lining up with TRBD1. This CDR3 has 14 residues. The germline CDR1 and CDR2 sequences are LNHDA and SQIVND (reference sequence). Trimming removed 9 bases from V and 6 bases from J; junction bases left unmatched: 13. This chain's CDR3 is CASSIGQGRGEQYF. CDR3 in DNA: TGTGCCAGCTCTATTGGACAGGGAAGAGGCGAGCAGTACTTC.

The chain uses TRBV7-3 and TRBJ1-2; possible D gene TRBD1, 5 bases. The V and J ends lost 5 bases and 3 bases respectively, with 13 bases between them. The germline gives CDR1 SGHTA, CDR2 FQGTGA. There are 14 residues in the CDR3. The CDR3 loop reads CASSPGGSDYGYTF. Here the CDR3 DNA reads TGTGCCAGCAGCCCCGGGGGTTCCGACTATGGCTACACCTTC.

This chain joins TRBV6-5 and TRBJ2-3, with TRBD2 identical over 7 bases. Per germline, CDR1 MNHEY and CDR2 SVGAGI. CDR3 length: 13 amino acids. Trimming cost V 7 bases and J 2 bases; bases outside gene matches: 3. The chain's CDR3 is CASMGLHTDTQYF. CDR3 bases: TGTGCCAGCATGGGACTACACACAGATACGCAGTATTTT.

The V gene is TRBV5-6, the J gene TRBJ1-5, with a tentative D call TRBD1 (6 bases). The V end lost 4 bases, the J end lost 3 bases, and 14 bases lay between the germline ends. Germline-derived CDR1 and CDR2 are SGHDT and YYEEEE. This CDR3 contains 15 residues. The CDR3 sequence: CASSRHRVTNQPQHF. Written as DNA, the CDR3 is TGTGCCAGCAGCCGTCACAGGGTAACCAATCAGCCCCAGCATTTT.

The chain combines TRBV28 with TRBJ2-7; the match to TRBD1 covers 7 bases. Germline values: CDR1 MDHEN, CDR2 SYDVKM. CDR3 length: 14 amino acids. V was clipped by 5 bases and J by 6 bases; unmatched bases: 10. The chain's CDR3 is CASSASGTVREQYF. Written as DNA, the CDR3 is TGTGCCAGCAGTGCCTCCGGGACAGTCCGCGAGCAGTACTTC.

The chain recombines TRBV7-9 with TRBJ2-3, with D perhaps TRBD1 (6 bases). CDR3 length: 15 residues. Germline loops: CDR1 SEHNR, CDR2 FQNEAQ (reference sequence). Trimming removed 5 bases from V and 1 base from J, with 13 bases in between. CDR3 coding DNA: TGTGCCAGCAGCGACCACAGGGTTGGCACAGATACGCAGTATTTT. Amino acid sequence: CASSDHRVGTDTQYF.

The rearrangement joins TRBV9 to TRBJ2-7; D gene ambiguous. This CDR3 comprises 15 residues. V dropped 1 base and J dropped 0 bases, with 11 bases sitting between them. Per germline, CDR1 SGDLS and CDR2 YYNGEE. CDR3 in amino acids: CASSVFPASSYEQYF. The CDR3 DNA is TGTGCCAGCAGCGTATTTCCCGCCAGCTCCTACGAGCAGTACTTC. Together with reference TRBV9 and TRBJ2-7, the CDR3 gives the full variable domain: DSGVTQTPKHLITATGQRVTLRCSPRSGDLSVYWYQQSLDQGLQFLIQYYNGEERAKGNILERFSAQQFPDLHSELNLSSLELGDSALYFCASSVFPASSYEQYFGPGTRLTVT.

This clone was counted a single time. The chain uses TRBV6-6 and TRBJ2-7; D could derive from TRBD1 or TRBD2 (5 bases each). Trimming stripped 7 bases from V and 5 bases from J, with 18 bases between. This CDR3 is 14 amino acids long. Germline values: CDR1 MNHNY, CDR2 SVGAGI (reference sequence). The CDR3 reads CASNIRGPRDEQYF. Here the CDR3 DNA reads TGTGCCAGCAACATTAGGGGACCGCGCGACGAGCAGTACTTC.

J is TRBJ1-1 and V is TRBV6-5; D gene ambiguous. Germline V lookup: CDR1 MNHEY, CDR2 SVGAGI. Trimming removed 0 bases at V and 9 bases at J, with 11 bases between. The CDR3 is 13 residues long. CDR3 loop: CASSYSWQAKAFF. The CDR3 nucleotides are TGTGCCAGCAGTTACTCTTGGCAGGCCAAAGCTTTCTTT.

The CDR3 DNA follows: TGTGCCAGCAGCCAGTGGACTAGCGGGAGTAGGACAGATACGCAGTATTTT. Translating gives CASSQWTSGSRTDTQYF. The J gene is TRBJ2-3, the V gene TRBV14, with 13 nucleotides matching TRBD2. This CDR3 region has 17 residues. With 3 bases clipped from V and 3 bases from J, the junction kept 6 bases outside the gene matches. Germline V gives CDR1 SGHDN, CDR2 FVKESK.